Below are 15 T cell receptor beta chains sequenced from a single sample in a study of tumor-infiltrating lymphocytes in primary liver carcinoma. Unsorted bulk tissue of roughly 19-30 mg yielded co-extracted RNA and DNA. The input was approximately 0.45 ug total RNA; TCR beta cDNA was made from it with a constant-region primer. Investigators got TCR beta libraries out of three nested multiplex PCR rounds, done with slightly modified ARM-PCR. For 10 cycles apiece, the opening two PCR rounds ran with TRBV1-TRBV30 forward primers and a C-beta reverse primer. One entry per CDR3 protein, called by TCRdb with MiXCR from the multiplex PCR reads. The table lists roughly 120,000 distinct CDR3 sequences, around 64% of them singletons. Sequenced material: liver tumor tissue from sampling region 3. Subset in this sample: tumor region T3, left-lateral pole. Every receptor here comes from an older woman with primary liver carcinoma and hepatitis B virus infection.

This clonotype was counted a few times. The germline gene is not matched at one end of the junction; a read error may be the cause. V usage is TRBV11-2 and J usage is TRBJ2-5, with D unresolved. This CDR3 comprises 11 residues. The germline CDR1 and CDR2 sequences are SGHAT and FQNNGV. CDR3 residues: CASSPGEAQYF. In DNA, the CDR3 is TGTGCCAGTAGCCCAGGAGAGGCCCAGTACTTC. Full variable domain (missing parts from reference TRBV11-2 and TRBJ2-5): EAGVAQSPRYKIIEKRQSVAFWCNPISGHATLYWYQQILGQGPKLLIQFQNNGVVDDSQLPKDRFSAERLKGVDSTLKIQPAKLEDSAVYLCASSPGEAQYFGPGTRLLVL.

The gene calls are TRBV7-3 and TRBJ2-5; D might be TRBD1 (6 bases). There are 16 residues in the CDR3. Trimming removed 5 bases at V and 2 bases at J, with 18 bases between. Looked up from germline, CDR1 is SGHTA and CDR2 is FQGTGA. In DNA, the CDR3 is TGTGCCAGCAGCCCCCGGGACACTTTTAAACAAGAGACCCAGTACTTC. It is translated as CASSPRDTFKQETQYF.

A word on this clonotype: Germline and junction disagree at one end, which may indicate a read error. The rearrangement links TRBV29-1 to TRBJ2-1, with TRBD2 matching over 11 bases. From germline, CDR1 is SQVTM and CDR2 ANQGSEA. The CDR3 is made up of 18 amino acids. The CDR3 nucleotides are TGCAGCGTTGTTAGGGGACTAGCGGTAGGAACCGCCTACATTGAGCAGTTCTTC. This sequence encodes CSVVRGLAVGTAYIEQFF.

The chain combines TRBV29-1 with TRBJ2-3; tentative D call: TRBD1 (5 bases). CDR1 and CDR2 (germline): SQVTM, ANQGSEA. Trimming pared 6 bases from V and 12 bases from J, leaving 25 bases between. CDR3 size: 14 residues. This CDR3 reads CSVRTSQLLGEQYF. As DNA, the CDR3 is TGCAGCGTCAGGACCTCGCAATTATTAGGGGAACAGTATTTT.

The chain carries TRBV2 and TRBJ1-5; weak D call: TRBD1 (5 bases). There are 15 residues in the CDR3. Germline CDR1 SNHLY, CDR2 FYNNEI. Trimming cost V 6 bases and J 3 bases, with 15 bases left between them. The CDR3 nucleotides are TGTGCCAGCAGAGAGGGACGGCGCTCCAATCAGCCCCAGCATTTT. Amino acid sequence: CASREGRRSNQPQHF.

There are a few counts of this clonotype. CDR3 DNA sequence: TGTGCCAGCAGCCGAACCGGGACAGGGGCCGGGGAGCTGTTTTTT. Translation: CASSRTGTGAGELFF. This chain connects TRBV6-4 to TRBJ2-2; TRBD1 matches at 10 bases. The trim removed 6 bases at V and 6 bases at J, leaving 7 bases unmatched. The CDR3 has 15 amino acids. Germline CDR1 is MRHNA and CDR2 is SNTAGT.

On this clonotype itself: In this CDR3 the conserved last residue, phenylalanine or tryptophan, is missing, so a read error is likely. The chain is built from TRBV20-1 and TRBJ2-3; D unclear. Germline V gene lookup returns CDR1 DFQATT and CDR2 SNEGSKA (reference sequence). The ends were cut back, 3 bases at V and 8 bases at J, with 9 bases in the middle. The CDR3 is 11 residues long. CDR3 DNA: TGCAGTGCTAGCTTTCGCGGTACGCAGTATTCT. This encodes CSASFRGTQYS.

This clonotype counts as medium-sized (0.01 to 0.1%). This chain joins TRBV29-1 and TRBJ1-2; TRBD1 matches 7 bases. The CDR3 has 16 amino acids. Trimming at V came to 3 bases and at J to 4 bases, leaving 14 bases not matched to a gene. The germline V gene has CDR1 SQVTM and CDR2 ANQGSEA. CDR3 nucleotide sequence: TGCAGCGTTGACCCGCGGACAGGACTCGTCTCCTATGGCTACACCTTC. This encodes CSVDPRTGLVSYGYTF.

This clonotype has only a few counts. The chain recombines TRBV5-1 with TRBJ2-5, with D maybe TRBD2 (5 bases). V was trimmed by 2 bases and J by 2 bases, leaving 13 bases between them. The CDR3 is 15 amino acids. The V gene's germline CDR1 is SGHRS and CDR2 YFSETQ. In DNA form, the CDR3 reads TGCGCCAGCAGCTTTGAGAGGGCAGGTCAAGAGACCCAGTACTTC. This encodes CASSFERAGQETQYF.

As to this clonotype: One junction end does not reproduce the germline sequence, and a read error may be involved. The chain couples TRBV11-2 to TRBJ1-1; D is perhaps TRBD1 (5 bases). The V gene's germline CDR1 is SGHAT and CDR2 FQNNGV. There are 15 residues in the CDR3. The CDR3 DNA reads TGTGCTAGCAGCCGCGGACAAGGAGCGTCGTTTGAAACTTTCTTT. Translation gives CASSRGQGASFETFF.

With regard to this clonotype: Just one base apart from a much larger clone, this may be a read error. CDR3: CACSSQRDGEQYF. DNA for the CDR3: TGTGCCTGCAGCTCCCAGCGGGACGGGGAGCAGTACTTC. V is TRBV7-9 and J is TRBJ2-7; 7 bases fit TRBD2. This CDR3 comprises 13 residues. CDR1 and CDR2 from the germline V gene are SEHNR and FQNEAQ (reference sequence).

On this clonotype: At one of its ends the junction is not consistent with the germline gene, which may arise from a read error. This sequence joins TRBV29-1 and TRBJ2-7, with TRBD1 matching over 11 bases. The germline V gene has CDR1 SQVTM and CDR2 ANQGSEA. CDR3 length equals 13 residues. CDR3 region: CSARTGGKYEQYF. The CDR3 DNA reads TGTAGTGCTAGGACAGGGGGCAAATACGAGCAGTACTTC.

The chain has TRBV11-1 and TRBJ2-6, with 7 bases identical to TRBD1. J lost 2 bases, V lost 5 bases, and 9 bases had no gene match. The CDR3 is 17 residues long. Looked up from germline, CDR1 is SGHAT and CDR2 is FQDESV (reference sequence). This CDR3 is CASSAKTGTPGANVLTF. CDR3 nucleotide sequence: TGTGCCAGCAGCGCCAAGACAGGGACCCCTGGGGCCAACGTCCTGACTTTC.

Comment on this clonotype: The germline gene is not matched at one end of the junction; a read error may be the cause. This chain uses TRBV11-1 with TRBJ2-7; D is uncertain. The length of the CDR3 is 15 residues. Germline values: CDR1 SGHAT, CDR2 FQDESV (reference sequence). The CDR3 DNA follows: TGTGCCAGCAGCTTTGGACGGTCCTTAACCTACGAGCAGTATTTC. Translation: CASSFGRSLTYEQYF. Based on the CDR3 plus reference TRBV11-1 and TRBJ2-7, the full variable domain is EAEVAQSPRYKITEKSQAVAFWCDPISGHATLYWYRQILGQGPELLVQFQDESVVDDSQLPKDRFSAERLKGVDSTLKIQPAELGDSAMYLCASSFGRSLTYEQYFGPGTRLTVT.

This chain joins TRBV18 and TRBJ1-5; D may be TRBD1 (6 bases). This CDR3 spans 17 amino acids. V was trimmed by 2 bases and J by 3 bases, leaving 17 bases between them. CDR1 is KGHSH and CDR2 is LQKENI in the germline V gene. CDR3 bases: TGTGCCAGCTCACCAACTTCCGCGGGGGGCAACAATCAGCCCCAGCATTTT. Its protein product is CASSPTSAGGNNQPQHF. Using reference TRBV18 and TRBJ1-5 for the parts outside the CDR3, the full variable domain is NAGVMQNPRHLVRRRGQEARLRCSPMKGHSHVYWYRQLPEEGLKFMVYLQKENIIDESGMPKERFSAEFPKEGPSILRIQQVVRGDSAAYFCASSPTSAGGNNQPQHFGDGTRLSIL.